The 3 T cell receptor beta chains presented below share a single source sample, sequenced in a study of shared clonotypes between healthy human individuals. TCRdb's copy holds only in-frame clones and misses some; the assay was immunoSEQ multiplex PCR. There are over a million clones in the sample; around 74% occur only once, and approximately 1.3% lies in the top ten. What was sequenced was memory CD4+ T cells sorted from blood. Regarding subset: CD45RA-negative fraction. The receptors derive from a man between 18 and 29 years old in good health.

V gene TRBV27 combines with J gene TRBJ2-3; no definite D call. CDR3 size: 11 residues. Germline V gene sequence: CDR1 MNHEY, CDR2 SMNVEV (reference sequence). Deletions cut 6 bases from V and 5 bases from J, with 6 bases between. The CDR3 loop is CASRIRDTQYF. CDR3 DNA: TGTGCCAGCAGGATTAGAGATACGCAGTATTTT.

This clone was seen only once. This CDR3 reads CASSSSGVRGSYEQYF. The DNA for the CDR3 is TGTGCCAGCAGTTCTAGCGGGGTAAGGGGATCCTACGAGCAGTACTTC. The V and J genes are TRBV6-5 and TRBJ2-7; 9 positions agree with TRBD2. The CDR3 has 16 amino acids. With V trimmed by 4 bases and J by 1 base, 8 bases remained unmatched. Germline V lookup: CDR1 MNHEY, CDR2 SVGAGI.

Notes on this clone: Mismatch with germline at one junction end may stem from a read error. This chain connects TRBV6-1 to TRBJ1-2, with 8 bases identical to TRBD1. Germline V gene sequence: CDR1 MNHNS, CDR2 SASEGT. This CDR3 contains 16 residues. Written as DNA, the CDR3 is TGTGCCAGCAGTCAAGCCGGGACAGGACAAAACTATGGCTACACCTTC. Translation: CASSQAGTGQNYGYTF.